This T cell receptor beta chain was found in a study of blood T cell repertoires in COVID-19. Study background: Sites in the United States, Italy and Spain provided acute and convalescent COVID-19 samples.

Original analysis: Amplifying reference gene primers gave estimates of nucleated cell counts. The repertoire was sequenced with immunoSEQ multiplex PCR; TCRdb's copy has only in-frame clones and lacks some. From that table come the V and J calls and clone size; the DNA was used to work out D and trimming. The table records 400,000 to 550,000 clones, roughly 91% of them present only once. The CDR3 consists of 14 residues. Trimming cost V 5 bases and J 7 bases; bases outside gene matches: 11. From germline, CDR1 is MDHEN and CDR2 SYDVKM. The sample holds a few counts of this clone. The specimen sequenced was peripheral blood. The clonotype comes from a woman in her twenties or thirties with acute or convalescent COVID-19. The chain couples TRBV28 to TRBJ2-7; TRBD1 aligns across 7 bases. CDR3 protein: CASSRAGTAREQYF. The CDR3 DNA reads as TGTGCCAGCAGTCGGGCAGGGACAGCTCGGGAGCAGTACTTC.